The entry below gives a single T cell receptor beta chain sequence along with its context. Profiling relied on immunoSEQ multiplex PCR, and the TCRdb table lists in-frame clones only, not all of them. This sample has tens of thousands of clones, with roughly 96% found just once. The data derive from a study of siplizumab effects on memory and regulatory T cells. CDR1 SEHNR and CDR2 FQNEAQ come from the germline V gene (reference sequence). This CDR3 has 16 residues. J lost 4 bases, V lost 4 bases, and 5 bases had no gene match. J is TRBJ1-4 and V is TRBV7-9; 11 positions match TRBD1. Sequencing was done on a sample of naive CD4+ T cells sorted from blood. This TCR derives from a human donor in good health. CDR3 sequence reads: CASSSGTGGDNEKLFF. In nucleotides, the CDR3 is TGTGCCAGCAGCTCCGGGACAGGGGGGGATAATGAAAAACTGTTTTTT.